This T cell receptor beta chain was recovered during a study of regulatory T cells in long-lasting Graves disease. Findings of the study overall: TRBV28 was favored in persistent disease, as were TRBJ1-2 and TRBJ2-5.

Trimming removed 0 bases at V and 1 base at J, with 6 bases between. Germline-derived CDR1 and CDR2 are LGHDT and YNNKEL (reference sequence). This CDR3 is built from 14 residues. The time point: persistent/refractory GD, antithyroid drugs over 5 years with positive TRAb. The TCR library was made from RNA extracted from PBMCs. An endocrinology unit in Xi'an, China, supplied the patients. For this clonotype: Antigen: not known.

Building of the TCR beta libraries involved iRepertoire HTBI primers and Arm-PCR of CDR3 regions. Per the original data handling: Overall, samples carried 62 TRBV and some 15 TRBJ segments. TCRdb re-called the multiplex PCR reads through MiXCR, storing one row per CDR3 protein. TCRdb assigned the V and J calls; the authors' analysis was not used. Counted here are under 450,000 distinct CDR3 sequences, around a quarter occurring once; the ten biggest clones make up about 26%. This sequence was found in a female donor with Graves disease. Material: peripheral blood mononuclear cells (PBMCs), obtained when the disease was refractory, from a patient treated with antithyroid drugs. This chain joins TRBV3-1 and TRBJ1-1, with no clear D. The CDR3 sequence: CASSQDSWNTEAFF. In DNA, the CDR3 is TGTGCCAGCAGCCAAGACAGTTGGAACACTGAAGCTTTCTTT.